Detailed here is one T cell receptor beta chain. Its antigen is unidentified. Additional DNA sequences in this sample encode the identical CDR3. The sample is drawn from a study of cytomegalovirus exposure and HLA in healthy donors. Study results and limitations: CMV serostatus was the only immune exposure information that was available. The study carried out a later analysis of TCR beta sequences. It associated roughly 17,000 of them with specific HLA alleles at a false discovery rate of 0.05.

Primers: 60 Vbeta forward and 13 Jbeta reverse. Here immunoSEQ multiplex PCR was the method, and the copy in TCRdb shows in-frame clones only, minus some. This sample has some 150,000 clones, with 70% to 85% found just once. Germline values: CDR1 SGHVS, CDR2 FQNEAQ. The ends were cut back, 3 bases at V and 2 bases at J, with 14 bases in the middle. The CDR3 length is 15 residues. This chain connects TRBV7-8 to TRBJ2-7; D remains unclear. Sequenced material: PBMCs. The clonotype originates from a man in his forties in good health and CMV-seronegative. The CDR3, as DNA: TGTGCCAGCAGCTTCCTAGGTACTTTCACCTACGAGCAGTACTTC. Translated: CASSFLGTFTYEQYF.